This T cell receptor (beta chain) came from a study of cytomegalovirus exposure and HLA in healthy donors. Study outcomes and limitations: Most TCR sequences were seen very rarely across donors, but some public TCRs occurred in many.

With respect to this clone: Its target is unknown.

PCR employed 60 Vbeta and 13 Jbeta primers. The repertoire was sequenced with immunoSEQ multiplex PCR; TCRdb's copy has only in-frame clones and lacks some. Of roughly 200,000 clones in the sample, 80% to 90% are singletons; the top ten hold around 0.31%. This CDR3 comprises 16 residues. V was clipped by 0 bases and J by 6 bases, with 16 bases between them. The germline V gene encodes CDR1 SGHNT and CDR2 YENEEA. The source material was PBMCs. The clonotype comes from a woman in her 30s in good health and CMV-seronegative. The rearrangement uses TRBV11-3 and TRBJ2-3, with D possibly matching TRBD1 (6 bases). CDR3 sequence reads: CASSLEGTQSLDTQYF. The DNA for the CDR3 is TGTGCCAGCAGCTTAGAAGGGACACAATCTCTCGATACGCAGTATTTT.